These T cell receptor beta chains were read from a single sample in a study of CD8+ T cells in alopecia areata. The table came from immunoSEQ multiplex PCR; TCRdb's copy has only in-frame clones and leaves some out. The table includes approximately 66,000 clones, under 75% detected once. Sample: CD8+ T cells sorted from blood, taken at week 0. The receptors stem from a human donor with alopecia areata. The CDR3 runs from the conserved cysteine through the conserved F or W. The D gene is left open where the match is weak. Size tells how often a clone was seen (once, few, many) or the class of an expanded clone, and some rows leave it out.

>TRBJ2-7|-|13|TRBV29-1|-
CSVVPGNTYGQYF
TGCAGCGTTGTACCGGGGAATACCTACGGGCAGTACTTC
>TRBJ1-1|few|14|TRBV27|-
CASSLPGLNTEAFF
TGTGCCAGCAGTTTACCAGGGCTGAACACTGAAGCTTTCTTT
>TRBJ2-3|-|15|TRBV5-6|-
CASSPDGTGTDTQYF
TGTGCCAGCAGCCCTGACGGGACGGGCACAGATACGCAGTATTTT
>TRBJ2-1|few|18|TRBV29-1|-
CSVAPGLGREAQNNEQFF
TGCAGCGTTGCCCCCGGGCTTGGACGGGAAGCCCAGAACAATGAGCAGTTCTTC
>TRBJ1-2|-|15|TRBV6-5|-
CASSYVDSPNYGYTF
TGTGCCAGCAGTTACGTGGACAGCCCTAACTATGGCTACACCTTC
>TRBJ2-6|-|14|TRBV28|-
CASSLISGANVLTF
TGTGCCAGCAGTTTAATCTCTGGGGCCAACGTCCTGACTTTC
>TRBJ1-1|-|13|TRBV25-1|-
CASSERGNTEAFF
TGTGCCAGCAGTGAGCGGGGGAACACTGAAGCTTTCTTT
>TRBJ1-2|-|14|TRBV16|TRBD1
CASSQTGGNYGYTF
TGTGCCAGCAGCCAGACAGGGGGCAACTATGGCTACACCTTC
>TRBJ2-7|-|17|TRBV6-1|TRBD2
CASSAGTSGLGSYEQYF
TGTGCCAGCAGTGCCGGGACTAGCGGGTTAGGCTCCTACGAGCAGTACTTC
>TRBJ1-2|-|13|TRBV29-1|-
CSVEKHPNYGYTF
TGCAGCGTTGAAAAGCACCCTAACTATGGCTACACCTTC
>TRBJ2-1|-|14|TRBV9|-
CASSPPPGVDEQFF
TGTGCCAGCAGCCCCCCTCCGGGGGTAGATGAGCAGTTCTTC
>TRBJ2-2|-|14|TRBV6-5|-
CASRKGDFPGELFF
TGTGCCAGCAGGAAAGGGGACTTTCCCGGGGAGCTGTTTTTT
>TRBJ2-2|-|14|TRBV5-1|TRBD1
CASSGTGLTGELFF
TGCGCCAGCAGCGGGACAGGGCTCACCGGGGAGCTGTTTTTT
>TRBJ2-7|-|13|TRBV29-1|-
CSVGKTGKYEQYF
TGCAGCGTGGGAAAAACAGGGAAATACGAGCAGTACTTC
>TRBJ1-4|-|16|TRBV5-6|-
CASSSPDSANNEKLFF
TGTGCCAGCAGCTCCCCTGACAGCGCAAATAATGAAAAACTGTTTTTT
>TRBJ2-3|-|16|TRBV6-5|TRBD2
CASSYSGTSFVDTQYF
TGTGCCAGCAGTTATTCCGGGACTAGCTTTGTAGATACGCAGTATTTT
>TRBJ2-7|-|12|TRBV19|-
CASSSGADEQYF
TGTGCCAGTAGTAGCGGAGCGGACGAGCAGTACTTC
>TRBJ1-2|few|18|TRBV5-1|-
CASSHTGPVAGANYGYTF
TGCGCCAGCAGCCATACGGGTCCCGTGGCAGGAGCTAACTATGGCTACACCTTC
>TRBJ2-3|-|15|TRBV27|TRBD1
CASSVGTGGTDTQYF
TGTGCCAGCAGTGTCGGGACAGGGGGCACAGATACGCAGTATTTT
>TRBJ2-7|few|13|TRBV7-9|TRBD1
CASSWDRSYEQYF
TGTGCCAGCAGCTGGGACAGGAGCTACGAGCAGTACTTC
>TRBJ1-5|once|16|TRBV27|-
CASSPLSTYSNQPQHF
TGTGCCAGCAGTCCTCTTTCCACTTATAGCAATCAGCCCCAGCATTTT